These 27 T cell receptor beta chains originate from one sample sequenced in a study of radiotherapy plus CTLA-4 blockade in lung cancer. This table comes from immunoSEQ multiplex PCR, and its TCRdb copy is limited to in-frame clones, with some not included. The data show 50,000 or so clones, 60% to 80% seen once. Sequencing used peripheral blood, obtained from a patient treated with radiotherapy plus ipilimumab. These receptors came from a human donor with non-small cell lung cancer who had stable disease on radiotherapy plus ipilimumab.

This clone was found a few times. This rearrangement joins TRBV21-1 to TRBJ1-3; the table names TRBD1, a call not compared with the DNA. TRBV21-1 is assigned pseudogene status. This CDR3 region has 14 residues. The CDR3 sequence is CASSTQGYGNTIYF. Here the CDR3 DNA reads TGTGCCAGCAGCACCCAGGGGTATGGAAACACCATATATTTT.

This CDR3 reads CASSDGQVNTEAFF. The DNA for the CDR3 is TGTGCCAGCAGCGACGGACAGGTGAACACTGAAGCTTTCTTT. V and J are TRBV5-6 and TRBJ1-1; 7 bases are shared with TRBD1. This CDR3 has 14 amino acids. Germline V lookup: CDR1 SGHDT, CDR2 YYEEEE. V lost 4 bases, J lost 0 bases, and 3 bases stayed unmatched.

This clone was recorded a few times. The rearrangement uses TRBV5-8 and TRBJ1-5; 7 nucleotides agree with TRBD1. The V gene end was trimmed by 4 bases and the J gene end by 5 bases; junction bases not matched to a gene: 3. Germline CDR1 reads SGHTS; CDR2 reads YDEGEE. The length of the CDR3 is 13 residues. This CDR3 reads CASSLTGDQPQHF. CDR3 in DNA: TGTGCCAGCAGCCTAACAGGGGATCAGCCCCAGCATTTT.

The rearrangement uses TRBV29-1 and TRBJ1-1; perhaps TRBD1 as D (6 bases). The CDR3 runs 12 residues. V was clipped by 7 bases and J by 0 bases, with 9 bases between them. CDR1 SQVTM and CDR2 ANQGSEA come from the germline V gene. The CDR3 here is CSGRTVNTEAFF. CDR3 sequence (DNA): TGCAGCGGGAGGACAGTGAACACTGAAGCTTTCTTT.

This chain uses TRBV7-3 with TRBJ2-2; perhaps TRBD2 as D (5 bases). Germline assignment: CDR1 SGHTA and CDR2 FQGTGA. There are 13 residues in the CDR3. The V and J ends lost 7 bases and 5 bases respectively, with 11 bases between them. The CDR3 DNA is TGTGCCAGCAAGAGGGTCGGGACCGGGGAGCTGTTTTTT. It yields the protein CASKRVGTGELFF.

The genes are TRBV9 and TRBJ1-1; 7 bases are shared with TRBD1. The V and J ends lost 4 bases and 4 bases, in that order; junction bases with no gene match: 4. Germline loops: CDR1 SGDLS, CDR2 YYNGEE. There are 13 residues in the CDR3. The CDR3 coding sequence is TGTGCCAGCAGCCCGACAGGGTTCACTGAAGCTTTCTTT. Translation gives CASSPTGFTEAFF.

This chain joins TRBV5-4 and TRBJ1-1; maybe TRBD1 (6 bases). The germline CDR1 and CDR2 sequences are SGHNT and YYREEE (reference sequence). CDR3 length: 13 residues. V was clipped by 3 bases and J by 1 base, with 7 bases between them. CDR3 sequence: CASSWTENTEAFF. In nucleotides, the CDR3 is TGTGCCAGCAGCTGGACAGAGAACACTGAAGCTTTCTTT.

V is TRBV9 and J is TRBJ1-1, with D unresolved. V was pared by 4 bases and J by 4 bases, with 11 bases between. There are 13 residues in the CDR3. Germline CDR1 and CDR2: SGDLS and YYNGEE. For the CDR3, the DNA is TGTGCCAGCAGCCCCCGTCGTAGCACTGAAGCTTTCTTT. As protein: CASSPRRSTEAFF.

The CDR3 here is CASSTSGPGNTGELFF. As DNA, the CDR3 is TGTGCCAGCAGTACTAGCGGGCCGGGGAACACCGGGGAGCTGTTTTTT. The chain uses TRBV28 and TRBJ2-2, with 9 bases identical to TRBD2. V shed 5 bases, J shed 1 base, and the junction held 5 bases outside the gene matches. The CDR3 has 16 amino acids. Looked up from germline, CDR1 is MDHEN and CDR2 is SYDVKM.

This chain joins TRBV6-5 and TRBJ1-1; TRBD1 matches 7 bases. The CDR3 loop spans 14 amino acids. Germline values: CDR1 MNHEY, CDR2 SVGAGI. The J segment lost 5 bases and the V segment lost 6 bases, leaving 9 bases of the junction unmatched. The CDR3 spells CASRHPGGRTEAFF. The CDR3 DNA reads as TGTGCCAGCAGGCATCCAGGGGGAAGGACTGAAGCTTTCTTT.

V is TRBV6-5 and J is TRBJ1-5; unclear D gene. This CDR3 spans 11 amino acids. Germline CDR1 and CDR2: MNHEY and SVGAGI. Trimming cost V 5 bases and J 5 bases, with 4 bases left between them. The CDR3 protein is CASSLHQPQHF. CDR3 DNA: TGTGCCAGCAGTCTTCATCAGCCCCAGCATTTT.

This clone was seen once. The sample holds other DNA sequences that translate to the same CDR3. V gene TRBV6-5 combines with J gene TRBJ2-2, with D perhaps matching TRBD1 (5 bases). There are 15 residues in the CDR3. The ends were cut back, 0 bases at V and 0 bases at J, with 5 bases in the middle. Germline CDR1 is MNHEY and CDR2 is SVGAGI. In DNA, the CDR3 is TGTGCCAGCAGTTACTCCAGGGCGAACACCGGGGAGCTGTTTTTT. It translates to CASSYSRANTGELFF.

This clone was seen a handful of times. V usage is TRBV19 and J usage is TRBJ1-5; TRBD1 might be the D (5 bases). The CDR3 length is 16 residues. V lost 0 bases to trimming and J lost 2 bases, with 11 bases between them. Germline loops: CDR1 LNHDA, CDR2 SQIVND (reference sequence). In DNA form, the CDR3 reads TGTGCCAGTAGTATAGAACCTTGGGGGGGCAATCAGCCCCAGCATTTT. This gives the protein CASSIEPWGGNQPQHF.

The chain has TRBV2 and TRBJ2-2; 9 bases match TRBD2. The CDR3 extends over 16 amino acids. Germline V gene data show CDR1 as SNHLY and CDR2 as FYNNEI. The J segment lost 4 bases and the V segment lost 6 bases, leaving 9 bases of the junction unmatched. CDR3 in DNA: TGTGCCAGCAGGGAGCGCGGGGGGGCCCCCACCGGGGAGCTGTTTTTT. Translation gives CASRERGGAPTGELFF. Complete variable domain (other parts from reference TRBV2 and TRBJ2-2): EPEVTQTPSHQVTQMGQEVILRCVPISNHLYFYWYRQILGQKVEFLVSFYNNEISEKSEIFDDQFSVERPDGSNFTLKIRSTKLEDSAMYFCASRERGGAPTGELFFGEGSRLTVL.

This chain joins TRBV7-8 and TRBJ1-5; D may be TRBD1 (5 bases). The CDR3 extends over 16 amino acids. Germline V CDR1 and CDR2: SGHVS, FQNEAQ. Trimming cost V 1 base and J 8 bases, with 18 bases left between them. In nucleotides, the CDR3 is TGTGCCAGCAGCTTAGGCTCCAGGGAGGTGAGGGAGCCCCAGCATTTT. It yields the protein CASSLGSREVREPQHF.

V gene TRBV9 combines with J gene TRBJ1-6, with D possibly being TRBD1 (5 bases). V was pared by 3 bases and J by 7 bases, with 11 bases between. Germline V lookup: CDR1 SGDLS, CDR2 YYNGEE. The CDR3 spans 14 residues. For the CDR3, the DNA is TGTGCCAGCAGCGCCCGGGACGGGAATTCACCCCTCCACTTT. Translating gives CASSARDGNSPLHF. Full variable domain (missing parts from reference TRBV9 and TRBJ1-6): DSGVTQTPKHLITATGQRVTLRCSPRSGDLSVYWYQQSLDQGLQFLIQYYNGEERAKGNILERFSAQQFPDLHSELNLSSLELGDSALYFCASSARDGNSPLHFGNGTRLTVT.

The chain couples TRBV2 to TRBJ1-1, with D perhaps TRBD1 (5 bases). This CDR3 spans 15 amino acids. Germline CDR1 is SNHLY and CDR2 is FYNNEI. The germline V and J ends were trimmed by 6 bases and 2 bases, with 16 bases remaining between them. CDR3: CASRPGRGGNTEAFF. The CDR3 nucleotides read TGTGCCAGCAGACCAGGTCGGGGCGGAAACACTGAAGCTTTCTTT.

V gene TRBV5-1 combines with J gene TRBJ2-7, with 10 bases that match TRBD1. The CDR3 runs 15 residues. Germline V gene lookup returns CDR1 SGHRS and CDR2 YFSETQ. V was pared by 0 bases and J by 5 bases, with 5 bases of the junction left unmatched. The chain's CDR3 is CASSLATGTGDEQYF. The CDR3 DNA reads as TGCGCCAGCAGCTTGGCGACCGGGACAGGGGACGAGCAGTACTTC.

This chain joins TRBV10-3 and TRBJ1-5, with 7 nucleotides matching TRBD1. V shed 3 bases and J 6 bases; nucleotides not matched to a gene: 8. This CDR3 region has 15 residues. From germline, CDR1 is ENHRY and CDR2 SYGVKD. The CDR3 loop is CAISEGTGAAQPQHF. Written as DNA, the CDR3 is TGTGCCATCAGTGAAGGAACAGGGGCTGCTCAGCCCCAGCATTTT.

The rearrangement joins TRBV5-1 to TRBJ1-1, with D possibly TRBD1 on 6 matching bases. V lost 3 bases and J 6 bases, leaving 12 bases between the germline ends. The CDR3 is 13 residues long. The germline CDR1 and CDR2 sequences are SGHRS and YFSETQ. The chain's CDR3 is CASSSDRQAEAFF. For the CDR3, the DNA is TGCGCCAGCAGCTCCGATCGACAGGCTGAAGCTTTCTTT. Full variable domain (rest looked up from reference TRBV5-1 and TRBJ1-1): KAGVTQTPRYLIKTRGQQVTLSCSPISGHRSVSWYQQTPGQGLQFLFEYFSETQRNKGNFPGRFSGRQFSNSRSEMNVSTLELGDSALYLCASSSDRQAEAFFGQGTRLTVV.

The rearrangement joins TRBV9 to TRBJ1-3; no clear D. The CDR3 length is 19 residues. V lost 0 bases, J lost 0 bases, and 19 bases lay in between. Per the germline V gene, CDR1 is SGDLS and CDR2 is YYNGEE. CDR3 sequence: CASSVGAPRNRLSGNTIYF. CDR3 DNA sequence: TGTGCCAGCAGCGTAGGGGCGCCAAGGAACAGACTCTCTGGAAACACCATATATTTT.

Only one count was recorded for this clone. The chain couples TRBV7-2 to TRBJ2-5; 8 nucleotides align to TRBD2. With 3 bases clipped from V and 4 bases from J, the junction kept 10 bases outside the gene matches. Germline CDR1 and CDR2: SGHTA and FQGNSA. The CDR3 has 16 residues. This CDR3 reads CASSFIFGGAGETQYF. As DNA, the CDR3 is TGTGCCAGCAGCTTCATTTTCGGGGGGGCCGGAGAGACCCAGTACTTC.

The rearrangement uses TRBV19 and TRBJ2-2; D may be TRBD1 or TRBD2 (5 bases each). The ends were cut back, 1 base at V and 4 bases at J, with 13 bases in the middle. The CDR3 spans 16 residues. CDR1 and CDR2 from the germline V gene are LNHDA and SQIVND (reference sequence). The CDR3 spells CASSIAGSGTTGELFF. In DNA, the CDR3 is TGTGCCAGTAGTATAGCGGGCAGTGGGACCACCGGGGAGCTGTTTTTT.

V and J are TRBV27 and TRBJ1-5, with D hard to call. There are 14 residues in the CDR3. V lost 6 bases, J lost 2 bases, and 11 bases lay in between. CDR1 and CDR2 from the germline V gene are MNHEY and SMNVEV (reference sequence). CDR3 loop: CASSSYGGNQPQHF. The CDR3 DNA follows: TGTGCCAGCAGCTCATATGGCGGCAATCAGCCCCAGCATTTT.

The chain has TRBV11-2 and TRBJ1-4; 9 bases match TRBD1. V shed 4 bases and J 8 bases; nucleotides not matched to a gene: 8. The CDR3 spans 15 residues. CDR1 is SGHAT, CDR2 FQNNGV, per germline. CDR3 bases: TGTGCCAGCAGCTCGTTACAGGGGGCGAGCGAAAAACTGTTTTTT. Protein: CASSSLQGASEKLFF.

V gene TRBV7-9 combines with J gene TRBJ1-2; TRBD1 matches 7 bases. This CDR3 is 12 amino acids long. Trimming cost V 5 bases and J 7 bases; bases outside gene matches: 4. Germline CDR1 SEHNR, CDR2 FQNEAQ (reference sequence). The CDR3 DNA reads as TGTGCCAGCAGCCCTAGGGACAGTGGCTACACCTTC. It codes for CASSPRDSGYTF. The variable domain in full, with the rest retrieved from reference TRBV7-9 and TRBJ1-2, is DTGVSQNPRHKITKRGQNVTFRCDPISEHNRLYWYRQTLGQGPEFLTYFQNEAQLEKSRLLSDRFSAERPKGSFSTLEIQRTEQGDSAMYLCASSPRDSGYTFGSGTRLTVV.

This chain links TRBV2 with TRBJ1-4, with D uncertain. The CDR3 extends over 24 amino acids. Germline lookup yields CDR1 SNHLY and CDR2 FYNNEI. The germline V and J ends were trimmed by 3 bases and 13 bases, with 48 bases remaining between them. The DNA of the CDR3 is TGTGCCAGCAGTGAGACCGAAACCACCGCCGAAAAACTTTTAGCCGGCAAACCCCGAAAAAGACTGTTTTTT. This encodes CASSETETTAEKLLAGKPRKRLFF.